The 32 T cell receptor beta chains below were found in one sample sequenced in a study of identical twins (dated by TCRdb to the mid-2010s). The library was prepared using 5' RACE. For sequencing, an Illumina HiSeq 2000 was employed. TCRdb ran its own pipeline on the public reads, namely fastp trimming at Q25 and MiXCR clone calling, and kept in-frame beta chains. Under each unique CDR3 protein, matching rows form one entry showing the most common genes and DNA. For this sample there are about 220,000 distinct CDR3 sequences; 9.4% appear just once. The leading ten clones occupy approximately 5.1% of the sample. Sequenced sample: memory (CD45RO+) T cells sorted from blood. This specimen's cell subset or site label, per the study, means: CD45RO+ enriched T cells. The receptors were gathered from a woman aged 18-29 years in good health.

The chain couples TRBV20-1 to TRBJ2-5; a weak D match, TRBD1 (6 bases). CDR1 is DFQATT, CDR2 SNEGSKA, per germline (reference sequence). CDR3 length: 13 residues. The ends were cut back, 5 bases at V and 5 bases at J, with 15 bases in the middle. This CDR3 is CSAYHRARETQYF. Written as DNA, the CDR3 is TGCAGTGCTTACCACAGGGCCCGGGAGACCCAGTACTTC.

The CDR3 sequence: CASSVDPYNEQFF. DNA for the CDR3: TGTGCCAGCAGTGTGGACCCGTACAATGAGCAGTTCTTC. The chain recombines TRBV2 with TRBJ2-1; D gene uncertain. The germline V gene has CDR1 SNHLY and CDR2 FYNNEI. Trimming shortened V by 4 bases and J by 4 bases, and 8 bases separated the two germline ends. The CDR3 consists of 13 residues.

The chain combines TRBV7-3 with TRBJ1-4; 11 positions match TRBD1. CDR1 and CDR2 (germline): SGHTA, FQGTGA. This CDR3 has 13 residues. The junction had 1 base not matched to a gene; V was cut back by 3 bases and J by 10 bases. CDR3 loop: CASSFGTGGKLFF. In DNA form, the CDR3 reads TGTGCCAGCAGCTTCGGGACAGGGGGAAAACTGTTTTTT.

This clonotype came up a few times. The chain joins TRBV12-3 or TRBV12-4 to TRBJ2-7, with D possibly TRBD1 on 7 matching bases. The CDR3 spans 16 residues. V shed 2 bases and J shed 6 bases, with 20 bases lying between them. The CDR3 coding sequence is TGTGCCAGCAGTTTAAAGTACAGGGGACTCGGGGGCGAGCAGTACTTC. Protein sequence: CASSLKYRGLGGEQYF.

The chain joins TRBV24-1 to TRBJ2-1; 8 bases are a match to TRBD1. CDR1 is KGHDR and CDR2 is SFDVKD in the germline V gene. The V gene end was trimmed by 4 bases and the J gene end by 10 bases; junction bases not matched to a gene: 11. The CDR3 spans 15 residues. The CDR3 sequence is CATSDPSDRVGEQFF. The CDR3 DNA follows: TGTGCCACCAGTGACCCTTCGGACAGGGTCGGCGAGCAGTTCTTC.

The rearrangement uses TRBV7-2 and TRBJ1-1; possible D gene TRBD1, 5 bases. In germline, CDR1 is SGHTA, CDR2 FQGNSA. V lost 5 bases, J lost 14 bases, and 30 bases lay in between. The CDR3 totals 16 residues. CDR3 residues: CASSPNSGSGQSDYFF. The CDR3 DNA reads as TGTGCCAGCAGCCCTAATTCGGGCTCAGGGCAAAGTGACTACTTCTTT.

This clonotype was counted a few times. This chain connects TRBV12-3 or TRBV12-4 to TRBJ2-3, with TRBD2 matching over 9 bases. The V and J ends lost 4 bases and 2 bases, in that order; junction bases with no gene match: 4. The CDR3 is made up of 15 amino acids. CDR3 amino acids: CASSWGGRVTDTQYF. The CDR3 DNA reads as TGTGCCAGCAGTTGGGGCGGGAGGGTCACAGATACGCAGTATTTT.

This clonotype was detected a few times. The V and J genes are TRBV11-2 and TRBJ2-1; D gene uncertain. The CDR3 runs to 12 residues. CDR1 and CDR2 from the germline V gene are SGHAT and FQNNGV. Trimming took off 8 bases at V and 12 bases at J, with 17 bases between the two ends. Written as DNA, the CDR3 is TGTGCCAGCCGGCTCGCCGGCCAAGGGCAGTTCTTC. Protein: CASRLAGQGQFF.

This clonotype has only a few counts. The CDR3 here is CASSLETGGHTEAFF. For the CDR3, the DNA is TGTGCCAGCAGTTTAGAGACAGGGGGTCACACTGAAGCTTTCTTT. The chain joins TRBV12-3 or TRBV12-4 to TRBJ1-1; 9 nucleotides line up with TRBD1. The CDR3 is 15 residues long. Trimming took 1 base from V and 3 from J; bases not matched to a gene: 3.

The V call is TRBV11-2, the J call TRBJ2-3; 9 bases align to TRBD1. CDR1 is SGHAT, CDR2 FQNNGV, per germline. The CDR3 length is 18 residues. J lost 1 base, V lost 3 bases, and 11 bases had no gene match. CDR3 in DNA: TGTGCCAGCAGCTTTTCCGGACAGGGGTCGATGGGCACAGATACGCAGTATTTT. Translating it yields CASSFSGQGSMGTDTQYF.

There are a few counts of this clonotype. The chain uses TRBV20-1 and TRBJ2-1, with 9 bases fitting TRBD2. Germline trimming cut 4 bases from V and 1 base from J; bases unmatched to any gene: 14. Germline lookup yields CDR1 DFQATT and CDR2 SNEGSKA (reference sequence). This CDR3 is built from 18 residues. The CDR3 loop is CSAIKTSGPLPSYNEQFF. The DNA for the CDR3 is TGCAGTGCTATAAAGACTAGCGGTCCTCTTCCTTCCTACAATGAGCAGTTCTTC.

This sequence joins TRBV11-2 and TRBJ2-3, with D possibly being TRBD2 (6 bases). Germline-derived CDR1 and CDR2 are SGHAT and FQNNGV. Trimming stripped 0 bases from V and 3 bases from J, with 16 bases between. The CDR3 spans 17 residues. The CDR3 DNA sequence: TGTGCCAGCAGCTTAGATCTCCCTATGAGCGGGACAGATACGCAGTATTTT. Translated: CASSLDLPMSGTDTQYF.

The sample holds many counts of this clonotype. The chain links TRBV20-1 to TRBJ2-7; 8 bases fit TRBD1. The V gene end was trimmed by 6 bases and the J gene end by 2 bases; junction bases not matched to a gene: 6. The CDR3 consists of 13 residues. Germline CDR1 DFQATT, CDR2 SNEGSKA (reference sequence). The DNA for the CDR3 is TGCAGTGCCAGGGGGCTTTTCACCTACGAGCAGTACTTC. This codes for CSARGLFTYEQYF.

This clonotype was recorded at least ten times. The chain combines TRBV2 with TRBJ1-2; D is uncertain. The CDR3 totals 13 residues. V was pared by 3 bases and J by 6 bases, with 11 bases between. CDR1 and CDR2 from the germline V gene are SNHLY and FYNNEI. The CDR3 DNA sequence: TGTGCCAGCAGTGATCGGTTTTATGATGGCTACACCTTC. Translated: CASSDRFYDGYTF.

This clonotype was seen a handful of times. V and J are TRBV20-1 and TRBJ2-4; TRBD1 is a possible D gene (6 bases). Germline CDR1 is DFQATT and CDR2 is SNEGSKA (reference sequence). The CDR3 has 14 residues. The ends were cut back, 6 bases at V and 3 bases at J, with 15 bases in the middle. As DNA, the CDR3 is TGCAGTGCCATCAGGGGCAGCGGCAAAAACATTCAGTACTTC. Residues: CSAIRGSGKNIQYF.

The chain uses TRBV27 and TRBJ2-5, with D possibly being TRBD2 (5 bases). The CDR3 sequence is 14 residues long. CDR1 and CDR2 from the germline V gene are MNHEY and SMNVEV (reference sequence). V lost 6 bases, J lost 2 bases, and 13 bases lay in between. CDR3 residues: CASRSGLTQETQYF. CDR3 nucleotides: TGTGCCAGCAGATCAGGACTTACTCAAGAGACCCAGTACTTC.

In this sample, this clonotype turned up a few times. The V gene is TRBV21-1, the J gene TRBJ2-7. TRBV21-1 is a pseudogene. The CDR3 is 13 residues long. This chain's CDR3 is CASCNSGTYEQYF. The DNA of the CDR3 is TGTGCCAGCTGCAATAGCGGAACCTACGAGCAGTACTTC.

The DNA of the CDR3 is TGCGCCAGCAGTAGTCATGACACCGGGGAGCTGTTTTTT. It specifies CASSSHDTGELFF. The chain combines TRBV10-1 with TRBJ2-2; D remains ambiguous. The germline CDR1 and CDR2 sequences are WNHNN and SYGVQD (reference sequence). V was shortened by 5 bases and J by 3 bases, with 7 bases between the two germline ends. There are 13 residues in the CDR3.

This clonotype was recorded at least ten times. V and J are TRBV12-3 or TRBV12-4 and TRBJ2-7; D not resolved. Trimming took 2 bases from V and 6 from J, leaving 5 bases between them. The CDR3 runs to 11 residues. The CDR3 is CASSLTAEQYF. In DNA, the CDR3 is TGTGCCAGCAGTTTAACAGCCGAGCAGTACTTC.

The rearrangement links TRBV20-1 to TRBJ1-2; D is uncertain. The CDR3 extends over 11 amino acids. V lost 0 bases, J lost 8 bases, and 7 bases lay in between. The germline V gene encodes CDR1 DFQATT and CDR2 SNEGSKA (reference sequence). The CDR3 sequence: CSARDLEGYTF. DNA of the CDR3: TGCAGTGCTAGAGATCTGGAAGGCTACACCTTC.

This clonotype was found a few times. The chain joins TRBV20-1 to TRBJ2-1, with a weak D call TRBD2 (6 bases). Between the trimmed V and J ends, which lost 4 bases and 9 bases, there was a span of 16 bases. Germline assignment: CDR1 DFQATT and CDR2 SNEGSKA (reference sequence). CDR3 size: 13 residues. The CDR3 protein is CSANPTSMAEQFF. CDR3 coding DNA: TGCAGTGCTAACCCGACTAGTATGGCTGAGCAGTTCTTC.

This clonotype was counted a few times. The chain employs TRBV7-6 and TRBJ2-5, with D perhaps matching TRBD1 or TRBD2 (5 bases each). V lost 5 bases and J 4 bases, leaving 20 bases between the germline ends. In germline, CDR1 is SGHVS, CDR2 FNYEAQ. The length of the CDR3 is 16 residues. This CDR3 is CASSARPPNGGETQYF. CDR3 sequence (DNA): TGTGCCAGCAGCGCGCGGCCGCCAAATGGGGGAGAGACCCAGTACTTC.

The chain links TRBV4-3 to TRBJ2-1; 14 positions match TRBD2. This CDR3 contains 19 residues. Germline V gene data show CDR1 as LGHNA and CDR2 as YSLEER. Losses at the gene ends were 0 bases for V and 7 bases for J; bases not matched to a gene: 11. The CDR3 protein is CASSQDPGTSGSAGNEQFF. The CDR3 DNA reads TGCGCCAGCAGCCAAGATCCGGGGACTAGCGGGAGTGCGGGGAATGAGCAGTTCTTC.

The V call is TRBV6-1, the J call TRBJ2-7; no clear D. Germline assignment: CDR1 MNHNS and CDR2 SASEGT. The CDR3 sequence is 15 residues long. V gave up 0 bases and J gave up 5 bases, with 14 bases separating them. CDR3 nucleotide sequence: TGTGCCAGCAGTGAAGCCCTTCTACCTAGTCACGAGCAGTACTTC. As protein: CASSEALLPSHEQYF.

CDR3 in amino acids: CASSFLSQETQYF. The CDR3 region has the DNA TGTGCCAGCAGCTTTTTATCTCAAGAGACCCAGTACTTC. The J gene is TRBJ2-5, the V gene TRBV7-9; D remains unclear. This CDR3 spans 13 amino acids. Looked up from germline, CDR1 is SEHNR and CDR2 is FQNEAQ (reference sequence). The V end was cut by 3 bases, the J end by 2 bases, with 7 bases between. Filled out from reference TRBV7-9 and TRBJ2-5, the complete variable domain reads DTGVSQNPRHKITKRGQNVTFRCDPISEHNRLYWYRQTLGQGPEFLTYFQNEAQLEKSRLLSDRFSAERPKGSFSTLEIQRTEQGDSAMYLCASSFLSQETQYFGPGTRLLVL.

Only a few counts were recorded for this clonotype. CDR3 nucleotide sequence: TGTGCCAGCAGCTTTTCTGGTCCCCAAGAGACCCAGTACTTC. It codes for CASSFSGPQETQYF. V is TRBV7-9 and J is TRBJ2-5; unclear D gene. V was clipped by 3 bases and J by 1 base, with 9 bases between them. The CDR3 spans 14 residues. The germline V gene encodes CDR1 SEHNR and CDR2 FQNEAQ (reference sequence).

This chain uses TRBV12-3 or TRBV12-4 with TRBJ1-5; D is possibly TRBD1 (5 bases). V lost 7 bases, J lost 6 bases, and 19 bases lay in between. This CDR3 is built from 15 residues. CDR3 sequence reads: CASTWAGGEAQPQHF. CDR3 in DNA: TGTGCCAGCACTTGGGCTGGGGGAGAGGCTCAGCCCCAGCATTTT.

There are a few counts of this clonotype. This chain links TRBV27 with TRBJ2-7; 9 nucleotides agree with TRBD1. The CDR3 spans 16 residues. Germline values: CDR1 MNHEY, CDR2 SMNVEV (reference sequence). The ends lost 2 bases at V and 3 bases at J; junction bases unmatched: 8. The CDR3 nucleotides read TGTGCCAGCAGTTTACCCGTGGACAGGGGAGACTACGAGCAGTACTTC. This sequence encodes CASSLPVDRGDYEQYF.

This clonotype has a handful of counts. The rearrangement links TRBV5-6 to TRBJ2-2; weak D call: TRBD1 (7 bases). V was shortened by 2 bases and J by 1 base, with 12 bases between the two germline ends. This CDR3 contains 16 residues. The germline V gene has CDR1 SGHDT and CDR2 YYEEEE. The CDR3 here is CASSFRQGGNTGELFF. CDR3 coding DNA: TGTGCCAGCAGCTTTCGACAGGGAGGGAACACCGGGGAGCTGTTTTTT.

This clonotype was detected ten times or more. The rearrangement uses TRBV5-1 and TRBJ2-5; D is ambiguous. The CDR3 contains 14 residues. The V gene's germline CDR1 is SGHRS and CDR2 YFSETQ. Trimming removed 6 bases at V and 3 bases at J, with 15 bases between. The DNA for the CDR3 is TGCGCCAGCACATACGGACCCAATAAAGAGACCCAGTACTTC. Protein product: CASTYGPNKETQYF.

The rearrangement links TRBV5-1 to TRBJ1-1; unclear D gene. Germline V gene data show CDR1 as SGHRS and CDR2 as YFSETQ. The CDR3 runs to 14 residues. V gave up 3 bases and J gave up 1 base, with 10 bases separating them. This CDR3 is CASSSLEGNTEAFF. CDR3 in DNA: TGCGCCAGCAGCTCGCTGGAAGGGAACACTGAAGCTTTCTTT.

This clonotype was counted a few times. J is TRBJ1-4 and V is TRBV2, with 8 bases fitting TRBD1. The CDR3 extends over 15 amino acids. V trimming: 3 bases; J trimming: 7 bases; junction bases outside the gene matches: 7. Germline V gene data show CDR1 as SNHLY and CDR2 as FYNNEI. The CDR3 protein is CASSDRQGMGEKLFF. DNA of the CDR3: TGTGCCAGCAGTGATAGACAGGGGATGGGTGAAAAACTGTTTTTT.